The following is a T cell receptor beta chain sequence with its context. CDR3 length equals 13 residues. Trimming took off 3 bases at V and 7 bases at J, with 9 bases between the two ends. Germline loops: CDR1 KGHSH, CDR2 LQKENI. The entry originates in a study of blood T cells in healthy people across ages. It was with a sample-barcoded 5' primer and a J-beta primer mix that a second PCR of roughly 7 to 12 cycles was run. MiXCR, run by TCRdb on the 5' RACE reads, gives a single entry per CDR3 protein. There are about 650,000 distinct CDR3 sequences in the sample; over 40% occur only once, and approximately 13% lies in the top ten.

This clonotype was sampled from an elderly woman in good health. The sample taken for sequencing was blood. The chain carries TRBV18 and TRBJ2-2; D perhaps matches TRBD1 (5 bases). The CDR3 loop reads CASSPFRVGELFF. The CDR3 nucleotides are TGTGCCAGCTCACCCTTCAGGGTCGGGGAGCTGTTTTTT.